The next 8 T cell receptor beta chains were all read from a single sample in a study of T cell repertoires in cytomegalovirus infection. TCRdb re-called the reads through MiXCR, storing one row per CDR3 protein. This sample has hundreds of thousands of distinct CDR3 sequences, with roughly a third found just once. Antigens for these TCRs are unknown. This specimen was cultured PBMCs, taken from culture after CMV antigen stimulation. The receptors originated from a human donor in good health (CMV status not recorded). Some clones in this sample may be carry-over from other donors' samples.

The V gene is TRBV12-3 or TRBV12-4, the J gene TRBJ2-7; D gene uncertain. Trimming removed 1 base at V and 3 bases at J, with 10 bases between. CDR3 length equals 14 residues. DNA of the CDR3: TGTGCCAGCAGTTTAGGCCAACACAGCTACGAGCAGTACTTC. Residues: CASSLGQHSYEQYF.

The rearrangement joins TRBV7-6 to TRBJ2-6, with TRBD2 matching over 7 bases. The CDR3 totals 21 residues. Germline loops: CDR1 SGHVS, CDR2 FNYEAQ. V shed 7 bases, J shed 1 base, and the junction held 22 bases outside the gene matches. Here the CDR3 reads CASTKFGWTSSGSSGANVLTF. The CDR3, as DNA: TGTGCCAGCACTAAGTTTGGGTGGACTAGTTCTGGGTCTTCTGGGGCCAACGTCCTGACTTTC.

The chain is built from TRBV15 and TRBJ2-5, with unresolved D. The germline V and J ends were trimmed by 1 base and 2 bases, with 5 bases remaining between them. CDR1 is LNHNV, CDR2 YYDKDF, per germline (reference sequence). The CDR3 loop spans 13 amino acids. CDR3 sequence (DNA): TGTGCCACCAGCAGAGGGTTTCAAGAGACCCAGTACTTC. It yields the protein CATSRGFQETQYF.

The gene calls are TRBV5-1 and TRBJ1-6; 7 nucleotides match TRBD1. Trimming removed 1 base from V and 7 bases from J; junction bases left unmatched: 5. CDR1 is SGHRS, CDR2 YFSETQ, per germline. The CDR3 is 15 residues long. CDR3 nucleotides: TGCGCCAGCAGCTTGTCACCGGGACAGAATTCACCCCTCCACTTT. It encodes CASSLSPGQNSPLHF.

This clonotype has only a few counts. The chain carries TRBV2 and TRBJ1-1, with 8 bases that match TRBD1. The CDR3 is 13 residues long. In germline, CDR1 is SNHLY, CDR2 FYNNEI. V shed 5 bases and J 6 bases; nucleotides not matched to a gene: 5. The CDR3 spells CASSPRTGPEAFF. CDR3 sequence (DNA): TGTGCCAGCAGTCCTAGGACAGGGCCTGAAGCTTTCTTT.

The genes are TRBV29-1 and TRBJ2-7, with a weak D call TRBD1 (5 bases). The CDR3 runs 13 residues. V lost 7 bases and J lost 6, with 19 bases in between. From germline, CDR1 is SQVTM and CDR2 ANQGSEA. CDR3 DNA sequence: TGCAGCGCTAACCAGGGTAGTGCGAGCGAGCAGTACTTC. It codes for CSANQGSASEQYF.

The V gene is TRBV20-1, the J gene TRBJ2-1; D is perhaps TRBD1 or TRBD2 (6 bases each). In germline, CDR1 is DFQATT, CDR2 SNEGSKA (reference sequence). V was clipped by 4 bases and J by 9 bases, with 22 bases between them. The CDR3 covers 15 residues. In DNA form, the CDR3 reads TGCAGTGCTACTGACGAGGGGGGTTCGGGGCGTGAGCAGTTCTTC. Amino acids: CSATDEGGSGREQFF.

This clonotype occurred a few times. The rearrangement joins TRBV4-1 to TRBJ2-5, with 7 bases matching TRBD1. This CDR3 comprises 16 residues. V lost 6 bases and J lost 5; bases outside the gene matches: 15. The germline V gene has CDR1 MGHRA and CDR2 YSYEKL. The CDR3 loop is CASSLRTGGSRETQYF. The CDR3 DNA follows: TGCGCCAGCAGTCTAAGGACAGGTGGTTCGCGGGAGACCCAGTACTTC.